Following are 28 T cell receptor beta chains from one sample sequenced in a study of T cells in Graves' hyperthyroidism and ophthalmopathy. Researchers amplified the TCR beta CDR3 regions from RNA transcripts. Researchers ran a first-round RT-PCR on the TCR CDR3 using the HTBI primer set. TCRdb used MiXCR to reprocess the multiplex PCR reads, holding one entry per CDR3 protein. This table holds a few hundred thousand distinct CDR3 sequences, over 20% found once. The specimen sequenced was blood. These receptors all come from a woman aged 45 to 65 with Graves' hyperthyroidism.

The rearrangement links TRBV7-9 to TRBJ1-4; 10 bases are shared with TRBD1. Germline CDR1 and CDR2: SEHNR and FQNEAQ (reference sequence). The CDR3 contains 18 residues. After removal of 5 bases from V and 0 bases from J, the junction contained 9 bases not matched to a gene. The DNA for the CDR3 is TGTGCCAGCAGCAATGACAGGGGGCGTTTTACAACTAATGAAAAACTGTTTTTT. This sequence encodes CASSNDRGRFTTNEKLFF. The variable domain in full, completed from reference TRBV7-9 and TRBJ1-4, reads DTGVSQNPRHKITKRGQNVTFRCDPISEHNRLYWYRQTLGQGPEFLTYFQNEAQLEKSRLLSDRFSAERPKGSFSTLEIQRTEQGDSAMYLCASSNDRGRFTTNEKLFFGSGTQLSVL.

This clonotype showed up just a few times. The CDR3 DNA follows: TGCAGCCAAAGGGGGCTTACAGATACGCAGTATTTT. Its protein is CSQRGLTDTQYF. V and J are TRBV29-1 and TRBJ2-3; 7 bases align to TRBD1. J was trimmed by 3 bases and V by 8 bases; bases with no gene match: 5. The CDR3 consists of 12 residues. The germline V gene has CDR1 SQVTM and CDR2 ANQGSEA.

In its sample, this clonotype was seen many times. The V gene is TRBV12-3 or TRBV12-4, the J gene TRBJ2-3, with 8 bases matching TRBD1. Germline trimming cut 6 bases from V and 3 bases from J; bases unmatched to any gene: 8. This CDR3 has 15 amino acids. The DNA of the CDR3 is TGTGCCAGCAGATCAGGGGGCGCCGGGACAGATACGCAGTATTTT. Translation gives CASRSGGAGTDTQYF.

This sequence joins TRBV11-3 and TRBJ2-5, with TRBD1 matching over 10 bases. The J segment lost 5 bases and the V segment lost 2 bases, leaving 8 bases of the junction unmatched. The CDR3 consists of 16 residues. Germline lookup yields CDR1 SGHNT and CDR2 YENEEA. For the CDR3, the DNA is TGTGCCAGCAGCTTACCCCGGACAGGGGGATGGGAGACCCAGTACTTC. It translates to CASSLPRTGGWETQYF.

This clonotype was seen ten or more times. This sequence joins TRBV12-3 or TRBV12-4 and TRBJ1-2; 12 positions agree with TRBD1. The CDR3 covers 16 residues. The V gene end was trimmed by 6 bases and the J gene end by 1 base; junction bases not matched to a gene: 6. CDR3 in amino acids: CASSRGQGARNYGYTF. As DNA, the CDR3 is TGTGCCAGCAGCCGGGGACAGGGGGCGCGTAACTATGGCTACACCTTC.

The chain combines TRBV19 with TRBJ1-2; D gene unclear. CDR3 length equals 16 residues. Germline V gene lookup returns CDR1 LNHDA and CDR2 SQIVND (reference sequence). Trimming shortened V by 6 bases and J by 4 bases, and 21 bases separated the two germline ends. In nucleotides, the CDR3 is TGTGCCAGTAGCTCGGTTTACCGTACCCCCGCCTATGGCTACACCTTC. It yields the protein CASSSVYRTPAYGYTF. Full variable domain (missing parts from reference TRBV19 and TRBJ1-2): DGGITQSPKYLFRKEGQNVTLSCEQNLNHDAMYWYRQDPGQGLRLIYYSQIVNDFQKGDIAEGYSVSREKKESFPLTVTSAQKNPTAFYLCASSSVYRTPAYGYTFGSGTRLTVV.

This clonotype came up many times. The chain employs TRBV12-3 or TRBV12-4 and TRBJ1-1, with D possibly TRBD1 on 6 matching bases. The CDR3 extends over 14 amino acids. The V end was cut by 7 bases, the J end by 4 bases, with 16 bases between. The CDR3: CASIGRGSATEAFF. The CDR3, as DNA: TGTGCCAGCATCGGAAGGGGGAGTGCCACTGAAGCTTTCTTT.

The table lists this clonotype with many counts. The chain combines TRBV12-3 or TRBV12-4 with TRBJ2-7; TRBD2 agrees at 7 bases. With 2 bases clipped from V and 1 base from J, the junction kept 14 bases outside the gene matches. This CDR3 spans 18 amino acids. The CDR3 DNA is TGTGCCAGCAGTTTAAGTAGATTTCGGGGGACTAATTCCTACGAGCAGTACTTC. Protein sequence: CASSLSRFRGTNSYEQYF.

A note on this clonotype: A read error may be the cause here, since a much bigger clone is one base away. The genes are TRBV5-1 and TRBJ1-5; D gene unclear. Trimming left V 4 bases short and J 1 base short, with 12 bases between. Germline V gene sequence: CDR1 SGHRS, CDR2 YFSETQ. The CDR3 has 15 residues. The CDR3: CASSEYPGSNQPQHF. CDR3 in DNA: TGCGCCAGCAGCGAATACCCGGGGAGCAATCAGCCCCAGCATTTT.

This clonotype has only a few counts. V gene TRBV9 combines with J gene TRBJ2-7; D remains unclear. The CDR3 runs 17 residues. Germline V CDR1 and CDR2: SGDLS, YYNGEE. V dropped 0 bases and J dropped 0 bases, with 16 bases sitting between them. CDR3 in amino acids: CASSVGMGSTLSYEQYF. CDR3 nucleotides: TGTGCCAGCAGCGTAGGAATGGGTTCCACCCTCTCCTACGAGCAGTACTTC.

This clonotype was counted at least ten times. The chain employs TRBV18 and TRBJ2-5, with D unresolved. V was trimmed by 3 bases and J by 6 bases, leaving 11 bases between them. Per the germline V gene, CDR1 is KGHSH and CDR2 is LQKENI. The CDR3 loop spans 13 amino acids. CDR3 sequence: CASSPPDGKTQYF. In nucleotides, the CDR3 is TGTGCCAGCTCACCCCCAGATGGGAAGACCCAGTACTTC.

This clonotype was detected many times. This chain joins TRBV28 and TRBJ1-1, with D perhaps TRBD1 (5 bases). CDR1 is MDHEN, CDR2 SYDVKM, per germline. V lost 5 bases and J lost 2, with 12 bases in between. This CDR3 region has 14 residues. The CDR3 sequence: CASSLLTENTEAFF. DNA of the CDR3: TGTGCCAGCAGTCTGTTGACAGAAAACACTGAAGCTTTCTTT.

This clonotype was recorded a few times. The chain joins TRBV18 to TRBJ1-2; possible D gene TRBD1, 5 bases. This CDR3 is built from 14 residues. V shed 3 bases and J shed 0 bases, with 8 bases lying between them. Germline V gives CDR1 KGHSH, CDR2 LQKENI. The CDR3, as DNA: TGTGCCAGCTCACCTCCGGGGGCTAACTATGGCTACACCTTC. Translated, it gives CASSPPGANYGYTF.

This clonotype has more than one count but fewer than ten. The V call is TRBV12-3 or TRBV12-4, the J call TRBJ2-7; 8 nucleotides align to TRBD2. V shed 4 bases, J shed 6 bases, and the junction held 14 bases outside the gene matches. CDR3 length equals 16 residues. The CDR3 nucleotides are TGTGCCAGCAGTTCCCAACTAGCGGCAGGATCAGCCGAGCAGTACTTC. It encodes CASSSQLAAGSAEQYF.

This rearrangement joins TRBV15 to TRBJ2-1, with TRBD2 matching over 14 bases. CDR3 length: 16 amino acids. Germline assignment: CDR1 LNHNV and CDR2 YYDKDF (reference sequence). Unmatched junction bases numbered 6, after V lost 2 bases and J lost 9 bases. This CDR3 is CATSRMTSGGAGEQFF. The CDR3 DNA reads TGTGCCACCAGCAGAATGACTAGCGGGGGGGCCGGTGAGCAGTTCTTC.

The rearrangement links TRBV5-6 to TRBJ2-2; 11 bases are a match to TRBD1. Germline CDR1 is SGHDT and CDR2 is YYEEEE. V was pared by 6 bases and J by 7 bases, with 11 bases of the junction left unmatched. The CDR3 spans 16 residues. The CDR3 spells CASNRDRGRRIGELFF. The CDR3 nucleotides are TGTGCCAGCAACAGGGACAGGGGGAGACGAATCGGGGAGCTGTTTTTT.

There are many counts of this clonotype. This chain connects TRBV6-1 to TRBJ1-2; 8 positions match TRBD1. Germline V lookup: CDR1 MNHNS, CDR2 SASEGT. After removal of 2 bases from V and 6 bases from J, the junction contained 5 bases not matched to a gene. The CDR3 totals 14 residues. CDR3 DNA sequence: TGTGCCAGCAGTGAATCACAGGGGGTAGATGGCTACACCTTC. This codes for CASSESQGVDGYTF.

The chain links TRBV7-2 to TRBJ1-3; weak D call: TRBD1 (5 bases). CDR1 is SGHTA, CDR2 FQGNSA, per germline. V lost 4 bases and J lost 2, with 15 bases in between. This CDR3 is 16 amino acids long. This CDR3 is CASSSPSMGAGNTIYF. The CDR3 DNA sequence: TGTGCCAGCAGCTCGCCCTCTATGGGGGCTGGAAACACCATATATTTT. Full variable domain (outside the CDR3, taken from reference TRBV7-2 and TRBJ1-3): GAGVSQSPSNKVTEKGKDVELRCDPISGHTALYWYRQSLGQGLEFLIYFQGNSAPDKSGLPSDRFSAERTGGSVSTLTIQRTQQEDSAVYLCASSSPSMGAGNTIYFGEGSWLTVV.

The CDR3 nucleotides are TGTGCCAGCAGTTACCCCGCGGGGGACCAAGAGACCCAGTACTTC. This sequence encodes CASSYPAGDQETQYF. The chain couples TRBV6-6 to TRBJ2-5; 7 positions agree with TRBD2. The CDR3 extends over 15 amino acids. In germline, CDR1 is MNHNY, CDR2 SVGAGI (reference sequence). V lost 2 bases, J lost 0 bases, and 3 bases stayed unmatched.

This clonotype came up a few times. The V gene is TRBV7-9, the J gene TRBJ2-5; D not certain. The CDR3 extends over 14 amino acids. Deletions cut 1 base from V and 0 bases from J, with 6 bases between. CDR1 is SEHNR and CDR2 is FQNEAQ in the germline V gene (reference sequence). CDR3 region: CASSLEENQETQYF. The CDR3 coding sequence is TGTGCCAGCAGCTTAGAGGAGAACCAAGAGACCCAGTACTTC.

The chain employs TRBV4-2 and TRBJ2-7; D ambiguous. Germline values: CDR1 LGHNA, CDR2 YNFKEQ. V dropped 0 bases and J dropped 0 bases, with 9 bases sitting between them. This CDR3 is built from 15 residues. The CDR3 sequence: CASSQDAESSYEQYF. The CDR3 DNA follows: TGTGCCAGCAGCCAAGATGCGGAAAGCTCCTACGAGCAGTACTTC.

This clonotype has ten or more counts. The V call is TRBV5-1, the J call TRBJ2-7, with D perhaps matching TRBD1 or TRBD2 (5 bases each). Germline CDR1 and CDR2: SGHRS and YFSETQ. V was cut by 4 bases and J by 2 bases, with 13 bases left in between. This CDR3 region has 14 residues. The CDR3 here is CASSIGTETYEQYF. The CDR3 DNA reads TGCGCCAGCAGCATCGGGACGGAGACCTACGAGCAGTACTTC.

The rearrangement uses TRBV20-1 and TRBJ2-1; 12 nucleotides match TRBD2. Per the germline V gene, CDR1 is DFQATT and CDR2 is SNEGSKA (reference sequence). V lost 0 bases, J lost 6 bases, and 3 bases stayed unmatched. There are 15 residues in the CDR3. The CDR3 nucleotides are TGCAGTGCTAGAGAACTAGCGGGGGGTATCAATGAGCAGTTCTTC. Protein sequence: CSARELAGGINEQFF.

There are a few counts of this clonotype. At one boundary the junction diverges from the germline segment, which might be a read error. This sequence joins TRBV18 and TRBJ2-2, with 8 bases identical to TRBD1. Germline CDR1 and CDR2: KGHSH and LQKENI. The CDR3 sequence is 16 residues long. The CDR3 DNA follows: TGTGTCAGCTCACACTCCACGACAGGGGTCACCGGGGAGCTGTTTTTT. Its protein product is CVSSHSTTGVTGELFF.

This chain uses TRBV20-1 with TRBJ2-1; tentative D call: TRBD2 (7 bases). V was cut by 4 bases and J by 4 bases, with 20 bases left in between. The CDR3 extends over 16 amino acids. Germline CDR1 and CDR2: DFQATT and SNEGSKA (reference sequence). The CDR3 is CSATKGGESSYNEQFF. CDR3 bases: TGCAGTGCTACCAAAGGGGGGGAATCATCTTACAATGAGCAGTTCTTC.

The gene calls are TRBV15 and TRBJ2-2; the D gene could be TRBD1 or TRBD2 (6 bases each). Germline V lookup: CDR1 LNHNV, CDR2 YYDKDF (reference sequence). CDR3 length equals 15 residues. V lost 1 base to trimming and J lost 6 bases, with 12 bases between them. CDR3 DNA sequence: TGTGCCACCAGCAGAGGACCGGGGGCTCCCGGGGAGCTGTTTTTT. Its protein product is CATSRGPGAPGELFF.

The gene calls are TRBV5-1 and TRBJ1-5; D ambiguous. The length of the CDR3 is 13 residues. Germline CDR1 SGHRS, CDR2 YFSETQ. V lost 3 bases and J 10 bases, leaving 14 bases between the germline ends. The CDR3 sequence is CASSSSPDLPQHF. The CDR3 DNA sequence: TGCGCCAGCAGCTCTTCCCCGGACCTTCCCCAGCATTTT.

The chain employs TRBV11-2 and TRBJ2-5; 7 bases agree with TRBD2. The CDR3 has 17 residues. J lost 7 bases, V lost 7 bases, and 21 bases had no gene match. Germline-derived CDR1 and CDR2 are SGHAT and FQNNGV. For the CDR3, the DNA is TGTGCCAGCATCGAGGGTAGGGGACTACCAAACCTAGGGACCCAGTACTTC. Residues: CASIEGRGLPNLGTQYF.